These 3 T cell receptor beta chains were all obtained from the same sample, sequenced in a study of OX40 agonist ivuxolimab in advanced cancers. TCRdb keeps only in-frame clones here, not all; method: immunoSEQ multiplex PCR. The data contain approximately 41,000 clones, roughly nine tenths of them seen just once; the ten biggest clones take up around 46%. Sequencing was performed on CD4+ or CD8+ T cells sorted from blood, taken in a trial of the OX40 agonist ivuxolimab. Receptor source: an adult with an advanced solid tumor such as melanoma, head and neck, liver or kidney cancer.

The chain recombines TRBV7-2 with TRBJ2-7; D possibly matches TRBD1 or TRBD2 (5 bases each). CDR1 is SGHTA, CDR2 FQGNSA, per germline. The CDR3 is made up of 14 amino acids. V was clipped by 0 bases and J by 4 bases, with 10 bases between them. CDR3 sequence: CASSLAGGGYEQYF. The CDR3 DNA reads TGTGCCAGCAGCTTAGCTGGGGGTGGATACGAGCAGTACTTC.

The chain is built from TRBV5-6 and TRBJ2-1; 7 nucleotides match TRBD1. Germline V gives CDR1 SGHDT, CDR2 YYEEEE. V shed 1 base and J 0 bases; nucleotides not matched to a gene: 7. The CDR3 length is 17 residues. Written as DNA, the CDR3 is TGTGCCAGCAGCTTGACAGGGGTCTGGGGCTCCTACAATGAGCAGTTCTTC. Translation: CASSLTGVWGSYNEQFF.

J is TRBJ2-1 and V is TRBV11-1; 7 positions match TRBD1. The CDR3 has 14 amino acids. CDR1 and CDR2 (germline): SGHAT, FQDESV (reference sequence). V shed 5 bases and J 6 bases; nucleotides not matched to a gene: 7. CDR3 bases: TGTGCCAGCAGCCGGGGACAGCTCTCCAATGAGCAGTTCTTC. It translates to CASSRGQLSNEQFF.